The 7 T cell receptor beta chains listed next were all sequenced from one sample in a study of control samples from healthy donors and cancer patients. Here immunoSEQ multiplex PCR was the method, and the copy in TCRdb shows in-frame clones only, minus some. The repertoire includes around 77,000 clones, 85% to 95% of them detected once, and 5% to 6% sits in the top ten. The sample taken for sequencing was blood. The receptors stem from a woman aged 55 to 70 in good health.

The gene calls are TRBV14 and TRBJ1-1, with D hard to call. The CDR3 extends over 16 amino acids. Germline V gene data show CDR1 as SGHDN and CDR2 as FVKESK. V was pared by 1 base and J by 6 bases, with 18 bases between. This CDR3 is CASSQAPPMMSAEAFF. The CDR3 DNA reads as TGTGCCAGCAGCCAAGCCCCCCCCATGATGAGCGCTGAAGCTTTCTTT.

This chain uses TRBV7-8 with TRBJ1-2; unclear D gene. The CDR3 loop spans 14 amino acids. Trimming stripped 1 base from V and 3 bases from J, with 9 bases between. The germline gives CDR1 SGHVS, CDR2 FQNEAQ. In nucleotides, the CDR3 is TGTGCCAGCAGCTTAGATGACAAGGACTATGGCTACACCTTC. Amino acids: CASSLDDKDYGYTF.

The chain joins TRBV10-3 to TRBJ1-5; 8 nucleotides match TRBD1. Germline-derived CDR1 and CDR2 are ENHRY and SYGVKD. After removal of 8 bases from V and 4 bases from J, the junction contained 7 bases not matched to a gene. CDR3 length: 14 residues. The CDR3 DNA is TGTGCCATCTCACCGACAGGGGAGAATCAGCCCCAGCATTTT. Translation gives CAISPTGENQPQHF.

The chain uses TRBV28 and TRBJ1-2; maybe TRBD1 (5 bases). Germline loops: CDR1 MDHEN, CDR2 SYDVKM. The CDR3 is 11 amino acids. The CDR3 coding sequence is TGTGTGACAGCGTCTTCCAATGGCTACACCTTC. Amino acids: CVTASSNGYTF.

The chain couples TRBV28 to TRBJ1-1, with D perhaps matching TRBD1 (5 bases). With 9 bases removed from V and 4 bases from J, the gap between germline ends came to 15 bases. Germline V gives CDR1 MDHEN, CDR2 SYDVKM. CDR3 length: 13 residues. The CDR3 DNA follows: TGTGCCAGTGTCCCGGACAAACTCACTGAAGCTTTCTTT. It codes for CASVPDKLTEAFF.

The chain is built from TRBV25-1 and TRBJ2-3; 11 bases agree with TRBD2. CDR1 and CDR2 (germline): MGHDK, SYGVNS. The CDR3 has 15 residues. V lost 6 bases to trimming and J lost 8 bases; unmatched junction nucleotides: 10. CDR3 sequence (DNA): TGTGCCAGCAGCTATGGGACTAGCGGAGCCGGTACGCAGTATTTT. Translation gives CASSYGTSGAGTQYF.

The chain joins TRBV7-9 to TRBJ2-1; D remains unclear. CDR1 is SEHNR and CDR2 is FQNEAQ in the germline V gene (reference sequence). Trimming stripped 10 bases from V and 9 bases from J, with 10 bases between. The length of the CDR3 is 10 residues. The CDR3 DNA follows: TGTGCCATTAGGACGGGTGAGCAGTTCTTC. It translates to CAIRTGEQFF.